The 20 T cell receptor beta chains below were found in one sample sequenced in a study of shared clonotypes between healthy human individuals. Sequenced by immunoSEQ multiplex PCR; TCRdb stores in-frame clones only, minus some. The sample includes 900,000 to 1,200,000 clones, approximately 78% of them seen just once. The sample comprised memory CD4+ T cells from PBMCs. As to subset: CD45RA-negative fraction. The origin of the receptors is a man in his late teens or twenties in good health. Some clones in this sample may be carry-over from other donors' samples.

The genes are TRBV6-1 and TRBJ1-1, with 7 bases lining up with TRBD1. The CDR3 runs to 15 residues. The V segment lost 4 bases and the J segment 3 bases; nucleotides outside the gene matches: 8. The germline V gene encodes CDR1 MNHNS and CDR2 SASEGT. CDR3 region: CASSASRGGDTEAFF. CDR3 DNA sequence: TGTGCCAGCAGTGCATCCAGGGGGGGGGACACTGAAGCTTTCTTT.

J is TRBJ2-3 and V is TRBV2; tentative D call: TRBD1 (6 bases). The V gene lost 2 bases and the J gene lost 2 bases, with 8 bases spanning the gap. CDR1 SNHLY and CDR2 FYNNEI come from the germline V gene. CDR3 size: 14 residues. CDR3 DNA: TGTGCCAGCAGTGAAAACAGGGCCACAGATACGCAGTATTTT. Amino acid sequence: CASSENRATDTQYF.

The V gene is TRBV28, the J gene TRBJ2-7, with 12 bases fitting TRBD2. The CDR3 extends over 15 amino acids. CDR1 is MDHEN and CDR2 is SYDVKM in the germline V gene. Losses at the gene ends were 2 bases for V and 3 bases for J; bases not matched to a gene: 2. Here the CDR3 reads CASSLPTSGSYEQYF. Here the CDR3 DNA reads TGTGCCAGCAGTTTACCGACTAGCGGGAGCTACGAGCAGTACTTC.

This clone was seen a single time. It may be a read error: a sequence one base away is much more abundant. The chain joins TRBV4-3 to TRBJ2-7; possible D gene TRBD1, 5 bases. CDR3 length: 15 amino acids. Per germline, CDR1 LGHNA and CDR2 YSLEER. CDR3 amino acids: CASSQRGDSAYERYF. CDR3 DNA: TGCGCCAGCAGCCAACGAGGTGACAGTGCCTACGAGCGGTACTTC.

The chain recombines TRBV7-8 with TRBJ1-2; D is undetermined. The ends were cut back, 6 bases at V and 4 bases at J, with 12 bases in the middle. Germline CDR1 is SGHVS and CDR2 is FQNEAQ. The CDR3 runs 13 residues. The CDR3 here is CASSRRGTYGYTF. The DNA for the CDR3 is TGTGCCAGCAGTCGTCGGGGTACCTATGGCTACACCTTC.

The genes are TRBV11-2 and TRBJ1-1, with D unresolved. Trimming left V 3 bases short and J 1 base short, with 9 bases between. Germline V gives CDR1 SGHAT, CDR2 FQNNGV. CDR3 length: 14 residues. CDR3 loop: CASSFGLTNTEAFF. The DNA of the CDR3 is TGTGCCAGCAGCTTCGGTTTAACGAACACTGAAGCTTTCTTT.

This sequence joins TRBV2 and TRBJ2-1; 8 positions match TRBD2. Per the germline V gene, CDR1 is SNHLY and CDR2 is FYNNEI. After removal of 7 bases from V and 7 bases from J, the junction contained 9 bases not matched to a gene. The CDR3 totals 14 residues. The CDR3 reads CASTLLAVTNEQFF. Written as DNA, the CDR3 is TGTGCCAGCACTTTACTAGCGGTAACGAATGAGCAGTTCTTC.

This clone was recorded once. This sequence joins TRBV7-9 and TRBJ1-5; D not certain. V shed 1 base and J shed 2 bases, with 15 bases lying between them. CDR3 length equals 17 residues. Germline V CDR1 and CDR2: SEHNR, FQNEAQ (reference sequence). The CDR3 DNA reads TGTGCCAGCAGCTTAGTATGGCGGGAGGATGGCAATCAGCCCCAGCATTTT. Encoded protein: CASSLVWREDGNQPQHF.

V is TRBV5-1 and J is TRBJ2-5; the D gene could be TRBD1 or TRBD2 (5 bases each). There are 15 residues in the CDR3. V shed 4 bases and J shed 1 base, with 14 bases lying between them. Germline loops: CDR1 SGHRS, CDR2 YFSETQ. This chain's CDR3 is CASSGGTGSQETQYF. DNA of the CDR3: TGCGCCAGCAGCGGTGGGACCGGTAGCCAAGAGACCCAGTACTTC.

The V and J genes are TRBV28 and TRBJ2-7, with D perhaps matching TRBD2 (5 bases). The V gene lost 3 bases and the J gene lost 7 bases, with 10 bases spanning the gap. Germline-derived CDR1 and CDR2 are MDHEN and SYDVKM. The CDR3 is 12 residues long. The CDR3 DNA is TGTGCCAGCAGTTTTTCGGGAAGGGAGCAGTACTTC. It yields the protein CASSFSGREQYF.

The rearrangement joins TRBV5-1 to TRBJ1-2, with 8 nucleotides matching TRBD1. The germline V gene has CDR1 SGHRS and CDR2 YFSETQ. Unmatched junction bases numbered 7, after V lost 4 bases and J lost 5 bases. The CDR3 extends over 14 amino acids. CDR3 amino acids: CASSAGDRTYGYTF. The CDR3, as DNA: TGCGCCAGCAGCGCCGGGGACAGGACTTATGGCTACACCTTC.

This clone was observed a few times. The chain links TRBV5-1 to TRBJ2-5; 15 bases are shared with TRBD2. The CDR3 runs 19 residues. Trimming at V came to 6 bases and at J to 0 bases, leaving 12 bases not matched to a gene. Germline-derived CDR1 and CDR2 are SGHRS and YFSETQ. In nucleotides, the CDR3 is TGCGCCAGCACAAGGGGGACTAGCGGGAGGTTTGGGTACCAAGAGACCCAGTACTTC. This codes for CASTRGTSGRFGYQETQYF.

This clone was counted a few times. The V call is TRBV7-9, the J call TRBJ1-2; no reliable D call. The CDR3 contains 11 residues. Germline V lookup: CDR1 SEHNR, CDR2 FQNEAQ (reference sequence). Trimming cost V 0 bases and J 8 bases, with 4 bases left between them. CDR3 bases: TGTGCCAGCAGCTTAGCCCGAGGCTACACCTTC. This translates into CASSLARGYTF.

V usage is TRBV5-1 and J usage is TRBJ2-5; TRBD1 matches 10 bases. With V trimmed by 4 bases and J by 5 bases, 8 bases remained unmatched. Germline V gene data show CDR1 as SGHRS and CDR2 as YFSETQ. The CDR3 contains 15 residues. The CDR3 loop is CASSRDRGRGETQYF. Written as DNA, the CDR3 is TGCGCCAGCAGCCGGGACAGGGGTCGGGGTGAGACCCAGTACTTC.

The chain combines TRBV28 with TRBJ2-5; no clear D. The germline gives CDR1 MDHEN, CDR2 SYDVKM. V gave up 3 bases and J gave up 2 bases, with 4 bases separating them. The CDR3 covers 12 residues. The CDR3 spells CASSFGQETQYF. CDR3 sequence (DNA): TGTGCCAGCAGTTTTGGACAAGAGACCCAGTACTTC.

The chain joins TRBV7-2 to TRBJ2-7; 8 positions match TRBD1. The CDR3 is made up of 14 amino acids. Germline loops: CDR1 SGHTA, CDR2 FQGNSA. The ends lost 3 bases at V and 3 bases at J; junction bases unmatched: 4. This CDR3 reads CASSFWTGNYEQYF. CDR3 nucleotides: TGTGCCAGCAGCTTTTGGACAGGGAACTACGAGCAGTACTTC.

This clone has just one count. This rearrangement joins TRBV19 to TRBJ1-4, with a possible D match to TRBD1 (6 bases). The V gene's germline CDR1 is LNHDA and CDR2 SQIVND (reference sequence). V lost 7 bases and J 8 bases, leaving 29 bases between the germline ends. This CDR3 has 18 residues. The CDR3 region is CASTSRGASQSPREKLFF. The CDR3 region has the DNA TGTGCCAGTACCTCCCGGGGGGCCTCCCAGTCTCCTAGGGAAAAACTGTTTTTT.

The chain links TRBV5-4 to TRBJ1-1, with D hard to call. This CDR3 has 15 residues. Germline V gives CDR1 SGHNT, CDR2 YYREEE (reference sequence). Trimming removed 4 bases from V and 3 bases from J, with 16 bases in between. The CDR3: CASSLPPGRDTEAFF. For the CDR3, the DNA is TGTGCCAGCAGCCTACCCCCCGGGAGAGACACTGAAGCTTTCTTT.

This clone was observed a single time. V is TRBV6-5 and J is TRBJ2-5, with D tentatively TRBD1 or TRBD2 (5 bases each). V dropped 2 bases and J dropped 3 bases, with 10 bases sitting between them. This CDR3 has 14 residues. CDR1 and CDR2 from the germline V gene are MNHEY and SVGAGI. The CDR3 sequence: CASSYAGTKETQYF. CDR3 DNA: TGTGCCAGCAGTTACGCTGGGACCAAAGAGACCCAGTACTTC.

V is TRBV7-3 and J is TRBJ2-3; D not certain. Trimming took 4 bases from V and 0 from J, leaving 11 bases between them. The germline V gene has CDR1 SGHTA and CDR2 FQGTGA. The CDR3 loop spans 15 amino acids. CDR3 in amino acids: CASSSTGDSTDTQYF. The CDR3, as DNA: TGTGCCAGCAGCTCCACCGGAGACAGCACAGATACGCAGTATTTT.